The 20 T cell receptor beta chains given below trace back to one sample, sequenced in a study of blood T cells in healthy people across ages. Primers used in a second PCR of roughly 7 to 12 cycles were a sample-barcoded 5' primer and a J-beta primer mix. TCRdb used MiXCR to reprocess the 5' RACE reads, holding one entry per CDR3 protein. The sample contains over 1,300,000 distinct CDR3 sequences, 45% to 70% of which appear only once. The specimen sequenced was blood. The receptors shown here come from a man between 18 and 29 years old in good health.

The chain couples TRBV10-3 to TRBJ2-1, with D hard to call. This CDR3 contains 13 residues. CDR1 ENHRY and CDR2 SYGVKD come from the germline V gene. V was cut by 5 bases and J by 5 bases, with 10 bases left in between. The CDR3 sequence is CAISPRVNNEQFF. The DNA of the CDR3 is TGTGCCATCAGTCCTAGAGTCAACAATGAGCAGTTCTTC.

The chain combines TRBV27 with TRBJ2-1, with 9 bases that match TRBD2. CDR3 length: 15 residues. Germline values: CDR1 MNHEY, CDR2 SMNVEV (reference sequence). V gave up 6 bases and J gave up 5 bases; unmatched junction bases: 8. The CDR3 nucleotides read TGTGCCAGCAGCAATGCGGGGGGGCCGCACAATGAGCAGTTCTTC. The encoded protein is CASSNAGGPHNEQFF.

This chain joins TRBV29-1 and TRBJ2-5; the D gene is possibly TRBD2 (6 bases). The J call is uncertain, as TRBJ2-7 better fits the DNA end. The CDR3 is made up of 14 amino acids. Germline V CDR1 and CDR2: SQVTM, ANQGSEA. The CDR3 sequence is CSVEGWGRPYEQYF. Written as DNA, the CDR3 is TGCAGCGTTGAAGGGTGGGGGAGGCCCTACGAGCAGTACTTC.

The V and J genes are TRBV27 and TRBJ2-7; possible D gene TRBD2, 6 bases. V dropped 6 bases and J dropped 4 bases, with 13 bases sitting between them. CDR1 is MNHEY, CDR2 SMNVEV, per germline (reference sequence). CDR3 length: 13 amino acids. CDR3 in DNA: TGTGCCAGCAGGGAACTAGCTAGGTACGAGCAGTACTTC. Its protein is CASRELARYEQYF.

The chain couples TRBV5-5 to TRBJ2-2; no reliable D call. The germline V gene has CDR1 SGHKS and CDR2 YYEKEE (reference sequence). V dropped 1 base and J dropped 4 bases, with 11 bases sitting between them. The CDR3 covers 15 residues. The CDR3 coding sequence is TGTGCCAGCAGCTTGCAACCCCGTGGCACCGGGGAGCTGTTTTTT. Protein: CASSLQPRGTGELFF.

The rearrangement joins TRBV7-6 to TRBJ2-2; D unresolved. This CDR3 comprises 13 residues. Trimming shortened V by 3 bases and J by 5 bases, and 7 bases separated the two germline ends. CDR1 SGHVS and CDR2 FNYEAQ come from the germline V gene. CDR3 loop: CASSFEWTGELFF. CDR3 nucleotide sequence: TGTGCCAGCAGCTTCGAATGGACCGGGGAGCTGTTTTTT.

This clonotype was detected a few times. Here the CDR3 DNA reads TGTGCCAGCAGGGGAGGACTAGCGGGAGACAATGAGCAGTTCTTC. Translated, it gives CASRGGLAGDNEQFF. The rearrangement uses TRBV12-3 or TRBV12-4 and TRBJ2-1, with 13 bases identical to TRBD2. The trim removed 6 bases at V and 5 bases at J, leaving 4 bases unmatched. The CDR3 has 15 amino acids.

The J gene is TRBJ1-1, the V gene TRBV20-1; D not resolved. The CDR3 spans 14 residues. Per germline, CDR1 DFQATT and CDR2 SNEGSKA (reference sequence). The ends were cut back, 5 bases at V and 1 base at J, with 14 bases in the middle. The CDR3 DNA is TGCAGTGCTTTAACAAGAATTGGGAACACTGAAGCTTTCTTT. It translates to CSALTRIGNTEAFF.

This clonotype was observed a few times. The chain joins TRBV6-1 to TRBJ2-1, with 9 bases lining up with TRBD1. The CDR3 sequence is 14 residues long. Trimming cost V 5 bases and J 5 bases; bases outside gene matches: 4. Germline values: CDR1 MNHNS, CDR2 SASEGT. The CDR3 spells CASSWTGADNEQFF. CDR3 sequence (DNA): TGTGCCAGCAGTTGGACAGGGGCGGACAATGAGCAGTTCTTC.

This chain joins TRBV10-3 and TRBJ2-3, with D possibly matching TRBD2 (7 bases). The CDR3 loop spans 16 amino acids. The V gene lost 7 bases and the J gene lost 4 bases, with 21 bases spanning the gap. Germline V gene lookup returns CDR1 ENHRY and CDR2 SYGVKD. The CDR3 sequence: CAIKPVAGAYADTQYF. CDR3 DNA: TGTGCCATCAAACCGGTGGCGGGGGCGTACGCAGATACGCAGTATTTT.

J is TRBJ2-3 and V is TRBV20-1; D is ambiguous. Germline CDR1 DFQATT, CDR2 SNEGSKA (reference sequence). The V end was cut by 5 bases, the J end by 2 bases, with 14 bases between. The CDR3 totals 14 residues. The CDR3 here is CSAQSPVDTDTQYF. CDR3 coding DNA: TGCAGTGCTCAATCCCCAGTGGACACAGATACGCAGTATTTT.

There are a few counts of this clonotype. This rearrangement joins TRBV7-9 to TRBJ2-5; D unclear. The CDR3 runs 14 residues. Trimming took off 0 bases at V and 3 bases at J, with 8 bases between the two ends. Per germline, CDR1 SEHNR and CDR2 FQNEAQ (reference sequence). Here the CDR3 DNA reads TGTGCCAGCAGCTTAGCGCTCCGGGAAGAGACCCAGTACTTC. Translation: CASSLALREETQYF.

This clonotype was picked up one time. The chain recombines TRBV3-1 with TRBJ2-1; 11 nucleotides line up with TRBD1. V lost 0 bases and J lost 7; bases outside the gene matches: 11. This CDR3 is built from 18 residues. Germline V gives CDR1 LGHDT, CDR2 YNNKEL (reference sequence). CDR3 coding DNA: TGTGCCAGCAGCCAAGATCCCGGGACAGGGGGAGTTTGGAATGAGCAGTTCTTC. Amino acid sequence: CASSQDPGTGGVWNEQFF.

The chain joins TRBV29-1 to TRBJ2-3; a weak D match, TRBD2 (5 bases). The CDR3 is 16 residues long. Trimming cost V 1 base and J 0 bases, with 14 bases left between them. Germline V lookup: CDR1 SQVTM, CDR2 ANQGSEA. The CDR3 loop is CSVEVVASSSTDTQYF. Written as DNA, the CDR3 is TGCAGCGTTGAAGTGGTCGCTAGCTCCAGCACAGATACGCAGTATTTT.

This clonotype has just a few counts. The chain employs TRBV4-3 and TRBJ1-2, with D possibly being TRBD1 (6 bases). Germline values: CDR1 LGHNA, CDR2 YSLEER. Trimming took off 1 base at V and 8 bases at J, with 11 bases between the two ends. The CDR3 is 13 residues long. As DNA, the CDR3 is TGCGCCAGCAGCCAAGGGAGGGGGTCCGGCTACACCTTC. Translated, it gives CASSQGRGSGYTF.

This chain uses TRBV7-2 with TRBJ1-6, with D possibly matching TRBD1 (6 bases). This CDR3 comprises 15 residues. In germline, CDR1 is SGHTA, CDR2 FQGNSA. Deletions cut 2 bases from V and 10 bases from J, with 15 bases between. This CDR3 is CASSLNSDGQSPLHF. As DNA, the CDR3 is TGTGCCAGCAGCTTAAATTCGGACGGACAGTCACCCCTCCACTTT. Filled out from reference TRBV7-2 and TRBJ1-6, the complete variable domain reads GAGVSQSPSNKVTEKGKDVELRCDPISGHTALYWYRQSLGQGLEFLIYFQGNSAPDKSGLPSDRFSAERTGGSVSTLTIQRTQQEDSAVYLCASSLNSDGQSPLHFGNGTRLTVT.

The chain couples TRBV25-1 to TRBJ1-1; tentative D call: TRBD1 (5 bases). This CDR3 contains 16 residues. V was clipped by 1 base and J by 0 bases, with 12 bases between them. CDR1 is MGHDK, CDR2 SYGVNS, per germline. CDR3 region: CASSELTALMNTEAFF. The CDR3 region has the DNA TGTGCCAGCAGTGAATTGACAGCTCTAATGAACACTGAAGCTTTCTTT.

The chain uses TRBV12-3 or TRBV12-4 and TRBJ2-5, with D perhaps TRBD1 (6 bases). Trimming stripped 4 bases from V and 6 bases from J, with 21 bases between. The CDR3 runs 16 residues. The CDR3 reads CASSSPGNRVQKTQYF. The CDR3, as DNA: TGTGCCAGCAGTTCACCGGGGAACAGGGTTCAAAAGACCCAGTACTTC.

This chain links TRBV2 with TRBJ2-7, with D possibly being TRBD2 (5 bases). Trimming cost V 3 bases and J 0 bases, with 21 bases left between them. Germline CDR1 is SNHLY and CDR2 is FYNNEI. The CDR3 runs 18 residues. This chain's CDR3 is CASSDPRNTDGSSYEQYF. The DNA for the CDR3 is TGTGCCAGCAGTGATCCTAGAAACACAGATGGGAGCTCCTACGAGCAGTACTTC. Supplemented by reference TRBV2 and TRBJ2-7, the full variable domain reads EPEVTQTPSHQVTQMGQEVILRCVPISNHLYFYWYRQILGQKVEFLVSFYNNEISEKSEIFDDQFSVERPDGSNFTLKIRSTKLEDSAMYFCASSDPRNTDGSSYEQYFGPGTRLTVT.

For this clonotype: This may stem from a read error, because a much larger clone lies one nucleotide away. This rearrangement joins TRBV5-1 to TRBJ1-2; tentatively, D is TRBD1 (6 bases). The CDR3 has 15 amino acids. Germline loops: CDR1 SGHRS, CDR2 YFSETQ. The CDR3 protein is CAGSEATTGRGGYTF. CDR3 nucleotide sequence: TGCGCCGGCAGCGAGGCCACGACAGGAAGGGGTGGCTACACCTTC.